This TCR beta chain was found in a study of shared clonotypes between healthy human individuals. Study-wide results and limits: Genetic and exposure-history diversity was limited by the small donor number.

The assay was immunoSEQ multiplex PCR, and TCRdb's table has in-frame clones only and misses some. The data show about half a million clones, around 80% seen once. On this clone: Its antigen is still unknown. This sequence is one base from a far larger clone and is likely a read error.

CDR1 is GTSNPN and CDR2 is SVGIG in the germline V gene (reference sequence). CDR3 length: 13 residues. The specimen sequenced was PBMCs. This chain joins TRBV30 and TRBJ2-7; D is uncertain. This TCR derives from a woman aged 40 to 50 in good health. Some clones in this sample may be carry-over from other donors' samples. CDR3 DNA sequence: TGTGCCTGGAGTATGCCGGCGGAGCCGTTTGCGCACTTC. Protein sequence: CAWSMPAEPFAHF.